One and the same sample provided the 16 T cell receptor beta chains below, sequenced in a study of tumor-infiltrating lymphocytes in primary liver carcinoma. Making TCR beta cDNA involved 400 to 600 ng total RNA and a constant-region primer. Slightly modified ARM-PCR served as the procedure for the TCR beta libraries. These libraries came from three rounds of nested multiplex PCR. Both of the initial two PCR rounds ran for nine to ten cycles and employed TRBV1-TRBV30 forward primers alongside a C-beta reverse primer. TCRdb reanalysed the multiplex PCR reads using MiXCR and keeps one entry per CDR3 protein. The data show about 130,000 distinct CDR3 sequences, 64% seen once. Joint extraction of RNA and DNA used roughly 20-33 mg of bulk tissue that was unsorted. Sequenced: liver tumor tissue from sampling region 3. The sample's subset: tumor region T3, left-lateral pole. Receptors originate from a woman aged 55-75 years with primary liver carcinoma and hepatitis B virus infection.

The sample holds one count of this clonotype. V usage is TRBV12-3 or TRBV12-4 and J usage is TRBJ2-1; D unresolved. CDR3 size: 16 residues. Trimming took 3 bases from V and 13 from J, leaving 25 bases between them. The CDR3 reads CASSLRPRKDTETQFF. The CDR3 bases are TGTGCCAGCAGTTTGAGGCCCCGGAAGGATACAGAGACCCAGTTCTTC.

In this sample, this clonotype turned up many times. The V call is TRBV6-8, the J call TRBJ2-7; D gene ambiguous. CDR3 length equals 14 residues. Trimming left V 0 bases short and J 3 bases short, with 9 bases between. Germline V CDR1 and CDR2: MNHGY, SAAAGT. For the CDR3, the DNA is TGTGCCAGCAGTTACTCGCTCGACATCTACGAGCAGTACTTC. This encodes CASSYSLDIYEQYF.

This clonotype has just one count. This may arise from a read error, as a much more abundant clone is one base away. This chain joins TRBV5-1 and TRBJ1-5; D ambiguous. CDR1 is SGHRS and CDR2 is YFSETQ in the germline V gene. This CDR3 comprises 16 residues. CDR3 nucleotides: TGCGCCAGCAGCTTGGATGGACCTTATAGCAATGAGCCCCAGCATTTT. Its protein is CASSLDGPYSNEPQHF.

This clonotype came up a few times. This could be a read error, since a much larger clone is one nucleotide away. The chain combines TRBV29-1 with TRBJ2-7; the D gene could be TRBD1 or TRBD2 (5 bases each). This CDR3 has 13 amino acids. Trimming pared 2 bases from V and 6 bases from J, leaving 14 bases between. Per the germline V gene, CDR1 is SQVTM and CDR2 is ANQGSEA. CDR3 region: CSVENAGTCEQYF. CDR3 coding DNA: TGCAGCGTTGAAAATGCAGGGACCTGCGAGCAGTACTTC.

On this clonotype itself: The junction differs from germline at one of its ends, possibly a read error. The chain joins TRBV11-2 to TRBJ2-3, with 7 nucleotides matching TRBD1. Matching the DNA end better, TRBJ1-5 makes the J call doubtful. This CDR3 has 13 amino acids. Per germline, CDR1 SGHAT and CDR2 FQNNGV. CDR3 in amino acids: CASSFLGTDTQHF. The CDR3 bases are TGTGCCAGTAGCTTCCTCGGGACAGATACGCAGCATTTT.

On this clonotype itself: This likely comes from a read error, as the CDR3 has no conserved phenylalanine or tryptophan at its end. V usage is TRBV6-2 or TRBV6-3 and J usage is TRBJ1-5; no reliable D call. Germline values: CDR1 MNHEY, CDR2 SVGEGT. The CDR3 length is 13 residues. The ends were cut back, 6 bases at V and 0 bases at J, with 6 bases in the middle. CDR3 residues: CASRTNSNQPQHL. In nucleotides, the CDR3 is TGTGCCAGCAGGACAAATAGCAATCAGCCCCAGCATTTA.

The chain uses TRBV6-1 and TRBJ2-7; TRBD1 aligns across 8 bases. Germline CDR1 MNHNS, CDR2 SASEGT. J gave up 0 bases and V 9 bases, and 10 bases lay outside the gene matches. The CDR3 is made up of 15 amino acids. The CDR3 DNA is TGTGCCAGGAATGACCCAGGGGGCTCCTCCTACGAGCAGTACTTC. Its translation is CARNDPGGSSYEQYF.

There are many counts of this clonotype. This chain joins TRBV6-5 and TRBJ2-7; the match to TRBD2 covers 11 bases. Germline-derived CDR1 and CDR2 are MNHEY and SVGAGI. The trim removed 4 bases at V and 9 bases at J, leaving 5 bases unmatched. The CDR3 length is 13 residues. CDR3: CASSLYGTSGQYF. The CDR3, as DNA: TGTGCCAGCAGTTTGTATGGGACTAGCGGGCAGTACTTC.

As concerns this clonotype: A read error may explain this, as a much larger clone is one base away. This chain joins TRBV13 and TRBJ1-2; TRBD1 matches 8 bases. There are 17 residues in the CDR3. Germline values: CDR1 PRHDT, CDR2 FYEKMQ (reference sequence). CDR3 amino acids: CASSLLRGPARNYSYTF. CDR3 in DNA: TGTGCCAGCAGCCTGCTCAGGGGGCCGGCTCGCAACTATAGCTACACCTTC. Drawing the rest from reference TRBV13 and TRBJ1-2, the complete variable domain is AAGVIQSPRHLIKEKRETATLKCYPIPRHDTVYWYQQGPGQDPQFLISFYEKMQSDKGSIPDRFSAQQFSDYHSELNMSSLELGDSALYFCASSLLRGPARNYSYTFGSGTRLTVV.

With respect to this clonotype: The conserved final phenylalanine or tryptophan is absent from the CDR3, which likely points to a read error. This rearrangement joins TRBV2 to TRBJ1-2; 8 positions match TRBD1. The V gene end was trimmed by 6 bases and the J gene end by 4 bases; junction bases not matched to a gene: 10. The CDR3 is 15 amino acids. The V gene's germline CDR1 is SNHLY and CDR2 FYNNEI. The CDR3 sequence: CASSSAVGQGYGYTV. DNA for the CDR3: TGTGCCAGCAGCTCAGCTGTCGGACAGGGCTATGGCTACACCGTC.

There are many counts of this clonotype. The gene calls are TRBV12-3 or TRBV12-4 and TRBJ1-5; 7 nucleotides line up with TRBD1. Trimming at V came to 3 bases and at J to 4 bases, leaving 3 bases not matched to a gene. The CDR3 is made up of 14 amino acids. CDR3 DNA sequence: TGTGCCAGCAGTTTCGGGACAGTTAATCAGCCCCAGCATTTT. It codes for CASSFGTVNQPQHF.

Notes on this clonotype: Likely a read error: the CDR3 ends without its conserved phenylalanine or tryptophan. V usage is TRBV29-1 and J usage is TRBJ2-7; 8 bases match TRBD1. This CDR3 contains 12 residues. Germline CDR1 reads SQVTM; CDR2 reads ANQGSEA. J lost 6 bases, V lost 1 base, and 2 bases had no gene match. The CDR3 loop reads CSVEARGREQYL. CDR3 coding DNA: TGCAGCGTTGAAGCCAGGGGGCGCGAGCAGTACTTA.

With regard to this clonotype: At one of its ends the junction is not consistent with the germline gene, which may arise from a read error. The chain joins TRBV11-2 to TRBJ2-7, with TRBD1 matching over 9 bases. The germline V gene encodes CDR1 SGHAT and CDR2 FQNNGV. The CDR3 length is 14 residues. The CDR3 protein is CASSATGGAYEQYF. The CDR3 nucleotides are TGTGCCAGCAGCGCTACAGGGGGCGCCTACGAGCAGTACTTT.

A word on this clonotype: One end of the junction varies from germline; a read error may be responsible. The chain has TRBV5-1 and TRBJ2-1; 8 bases agree with TRBD2. CDR3 length equals 15 residues. The germline V gene encodes CDR1 SGHRS and CDR2 YFSETQ. The CDR3 sequence: CTSSLAPAGAHVQFF. The DNA of the CDR3 is TGCACCAGCAGCTTGGCCCCAGCGGGAGCCCATGTGCAGTTCTTC.

The chain uses TRBV11-2 and TRBJ1-4; a possible D gene is TRBD1 (6 bases). The germline V gene has CDR1 SGHAT and CDR2 FQNNGV. V lost 3 bases and J 14 bases, leaving 19 bases between the germline ends. This CDR3 has 14 amino acids. The CDR3 nucleotides read TGTGCCAGCAGCTTCAGGGACAAGGGTGGAAAGCTGTTTTTT. It is translated as CASSFRDKGGKLFF.

The chain employs TRBV4-1 and TRBJ1-5; the match to TRBD1 covers 7 bases. V gave up 10 bases and J gave up 7 bases; unmatched junction bases: 13. This CDR3 has 14 residues. The V gene's germline CDR1 is MGHRA and CDR2 YSYEKL. Here the CDR3 DNA reads TGCGCCAACAGTCTAGAACAGGGGCGGCAGCCCCAGCATTTT. Encoded protein: CANSLEQGRQPQHF.